This T cell receptor (beta chain) comes out of a study of blood T cell repertoires in COVID-19. At the level of the study: PBMCs, B-cell-depleted T cells, or T cells were the source of the cDNA or gDNA that made up the material.

Germline assignment: CDR1 MDHEN and CDR2 SYDVKM. The CDR3 contains 14 residues. V was pared by 6 bases and J by 8 bases, with 16 bases between. Produced via immunoSEQ multiplex PCR; TCRdb's table is partial and in-frame only. Seen here are about 230,000 clones, around 83% observed once, and the top ten hold roughly 5.8%. The sample consisted of peripheral blood. The clonotype originates from an older man with acute or convalescent COVID-19. This chain links TRBV28 with TRBJ1-4; perhaps TRBD1 as D (6 bases). The CDR3 loop is CASRAGAAGEKLFF. The CDR3 nucleotides read TGTGCCAGCAGGGCGGGGGCGGCCGGGGAAAAACTGTTTTTT.